A selection of T cell receptor beta chains follows, all from one sample in a study of blood T cell repertoires in COVID-19. Assay: immunoSEQ multiplex PCR; the TCRdb copy retains only in-frame clones and omits some. The sample shows 90,000 to 100,000 clones, nearly 90% of them seen only once. The sequencing input was peripheral blood. These receptors came from a man between 65 and 79 years old with acute or convalescent COVID-19. The CDR3 runs from the conserved cysteine through the conserved F or W. The D gene is left open where the match is weak. The size of a clone is reported for some rows only, either as once, few or many, or as a class for expanded clones.

clone size: -; D gene: -; V gene: TRBV19; J gene: TRBJ1-6; CDR3 DNA: TGTGCCAGTAGCCTTGAAAGTGGGGGCACCAATTCACCCCTCCACTTT; CDR3 protein: CASSLESGGTNSPLHF
clone size: few; D gene: -; V gene: TRBV15; J gene: TRBJ1-5; CDR3 DNA: TGTGCCACCAGCAGAGATACGGTTCAGCCCCAGCATTTT; CDR3 protein: CATSRDTVQPQHF
clone size: -; D gene: TRBD1; V gene: TRBV5-4; J gene: TRBJ1-2; CDR3 DNA: TGTGCCAGCAGCTTGGCCGGACAGGCCTATGGCTACACCTTC; CDR3 protein: CASSLAGQAYGYTF
clone size: few; D gene: -; V gene: TRBV7-8; J gene: TRBJ1-5; CDR3 DNA: TGTGCCAGCAGCGCCGGTGCGGGGGTCTATCAGCCCCAGCATTTT; CDR3 protein: CASSAGAGVYQPQHF
clone size: -; D gene: -; V gene: TRBV12-3/TRBV12-4; J gene: TRBJ1-2; CDR3 DNA: TGTGCCAGCAGTTTCGGGTCGAGCGGCTACACCTTC; CDR3 protein: CASSFGSSGYTF
clone size: -; D gene: -; V gene: TRBV21-1; J gene: TRBJ2-4; CDR3 DNA: TGTGCCAGCAGCAAAGAAGGTACAGGAGACAAAAACATTCAGTACTTC; CDR3 protein: CASSKEGTGDKNIQYF
clone size: -; D gene: -; V gene: TRBV19; J gene: TRBJ1-1; CDR3 DNA: TGTGCCAGTAGGAGCCTCCGGGCAGGGGCATCTACGAACACTGAAGCTTTCTTT; CDR3 protein: CASRSLRAGASTNTEAFF
clone size: -; D gene: TRBD1; V gene: TRBV5-6; J gene: TRBJ1-4; CDR3 DNA: TGTGCCAGCAGCTCCTGGACAGGGGTCGAAAAACTGTTTTTT; CDR3 protein: CASSSWTGVEKLFF
clone size: -; D gene: -; V gene: TRBV29-1; J gene: TRBJ2-1; CDR3 DNA: TGCAGCGTTGAAGTCGGTGTGAGCTCCTACAATGAGCAGTTCTTC; CDR3 protein: CSVEVGVSSYNEQFF
clone size: once; D gene: TRBD1; V gene: TRBV5-1; J gene: TRBJ1-2; CDR3 DNA: TGCGCCAGCAGCCGAGAGGACAGGGAGGGCTATGGCTACACCTTC; CDR3 protein: CASSREDREGYGYTF
clone size: -; D gene: -; V gene: TRBV6-5; J gene: TRBJ1-4; CDR3 DNA: TGTGCCAGCAGGGTCCCCGGAGGAAGAGAAAAACTGTTTTTT; CDR3 protein: CASRVPGGREKLFF
clone size: -; D gene: -; V gene: TRBV4-1; J gene: TRBJ1-6; CDR3 DNA: TGCGCCAGCAGCCAAGCCACTTCCTATAATTCACCCCTCCACTTT; CDR3 protein: CASSQATSYNSPLHF
clone size: -; D gene: TRBD2; V gene: TRBV19; J gene: TRBJ2-1; CDR3 DNA: TGTGCCAGTAGTATGGTTAGCGGGGGGGCTCAGCAGTTCTTC; CDR3 protein: CASSMVSGGAQQFF
clone size: -; D gene: TRBD1; V gene: TRBV7-9; J gene: TRBJ1-1; CDR3 DNA: TGTGCCAGCAGCTGGATTGGGGACAGTAGTAGGAACACTGAAGCTTTCTTT; CDR3 protein: CASSWIGDSSRNTEAFF
clone size: -; D gene: TRBD1; V gene: TRBV5-1; J gene: TRBJ1-1; CDR3 DNA: TGCGCCAGCAGCTTGGGGACAGGGTACACTGAAGCTTTCTTT; CDR3 protein: CASSLGTGYTEAFF
clone size: -; D gene: -; V gene: TRBV9; J gene: TRBJ2-3; CDR3 DNA: TGTGCCAGCAGCGTAGTGGGGGGGCGTAGCACAGATACGCAGTATTTT; CDR3 protein: CASSVVGGRSTDTQYF
clone size: -; D gene: TRBD2; V gene: TRBV4-1; J gene: TRBJ2-3; CDR3 DNA: TGCGCCAGCAGCCAAGAGACTAGCGGGGCGCCTAAAGTGGATACGCAGTATTTT; CDR3 protein: CASSQETSGAPKVDTQYF
clone size: -; D gene: TRBD1; V gene: TRBV10-3; J gene: TRBJ1-4; CDR3 DNA: TGTGCCATCAGTCCGGGACAGGGGAGTGAAAAACTGTTTTTT; CDR3 protein: CAISPGQGSEKLFF
clone size: -; D gene: -; V gene: TRBV19; J gene: TRBJ2-1; CDR3 DNA: TGTGCCAGTAGTAACCTCTATGCGGGGCGGGGTACCTACAATGAGCAGTTCTTC; CDR3 protein: CASSNLYAGRGTYNEQFF
clone size: -; D gene: -; V gene: TRBV9; J gene: TRBJ2-5; CDR3 DNA: TGTGCCAGCAGCGTAGCTGGGGCGGTCCAAGAGACCCAGTACTTC; CDR3 protein: CASSVAGAVQETQYF
clone size: -; D gene: TRBD1; V gene: TRBV28; J gene: TRBJ1-4; CDR3 DNA: TGTGCCAGCAGTTTGACAGGGTTAAGGGAAAAACTGTTTTTT; CDR3 protein: CASSLTGLREKLFF
clone size: -; D gene: TRBD1; V gene: TRBV6-5; J gene: TRBJ1-1; CDR3 DNA: TGTGCCAGCAGTATGCGCGTAGAGGGGGCCGAAGCTTTCTTT; CDR3 protein: CASSMRVEGAEAFF
clone size: -; D gene: TRBD1; V gene: TRBV7-8; J gene: TRBJ2-5; CDR3 DNA: TGTGCCAGCAGCTTAGGGGACAGCCAAGAGACCCAGTACTTC; CDR3 protein: CASSLGDSQETQYF
clone size: -; D gene: -; V gene: TRBV28; J gene: TRBJ2-2; CDR3 DNA: TGTGCCAGCAGTCCCCCCGGGAGGGAGCTGTTTTTT; CDR3 protein: CASSPPGRELFF
clone size: -; D gene: -; V gene: TRBV6-1; J gene: TRBJ1-5; CDR3 DNA: TGTGCCAGCAGTGAAACAGGGATCGATCAGCCCCAGCATTTT; CDR3 protein: CASSETGIDQPQHF
clone size: -; D gene: -; V gene: TRBV27; J gene: TRBJ1-1; CDR3 DNA: TGTGCCAGCGCGATCCGGGACTTGAACACTGAAGCTTTCTTT; CDR3 protein: CASAIRDLNTEAFF
clone size: -; D gene: -; V gene: TRBV6-6; J gene: TRBJ2-1; CDR3 DNA: TGTGCCAGCAGTTACTGGGGGGGCGCAAGCAATGAGCAGTTCTTC; CDR3 protein: CASSYWGGASNEQFF
clone size: -; D gene: -; V gene: TRBV19; J gene: TRBJ2-7; CDR3 DNA: TGTGCCAGTAGTAAACAGGGCCTCTACGAGCAGTACTTC; CDR3 protein: CASSKQGLYEQYF
clone size: once; D gene: -; V gene: TRBV28; J gene: TRBJ1-3; CDR3 DNA: TGTGCCAGCAGGACGACAGTTTTAGGGAGGTCTCGGTCTGCTGGAAACACCATATATTTT; CDR3 protein: CASRTTVLGRSRSAGNTIYF
clone size: once; D gene: TRBD2; V gene: TRBV27; J gene: TRBJ2-1; CDR3 DNA: TGTGCCAGCAGTTATTTTAGCGGGGGCGATGAGCAGTTCTTC; CDR3 protein: CASSYFSGGDEQFF
clone size: -; D gene: TRBD2; V gene: TRBV28; J gene: TRBJ2-1; CDR3 DNA: TGTGCCAGCAGTTTCCCCAGCGGGGGGGCCAGTAATGAGCAGTTCTTC; CDR3 protein: CASSFPSGGASNEQFF
clone size: -; D gene: TRBD1; V gene: TRBV19; J gene: TRBJ1-4; CDR3 DNA: TGTGCCAGTAGGGCGGGACAGATGCCTAATGAAAAACTGTTTTTT; CDR3 protein: CASRAGQMPNEKLFF
clone size: -; D gene: -; V gene: TRBV7-9; J gene: TRBJ2-2; CDR3 DNA: TGTGCCAGCAGCTTATCAGGGAACGGGGAGCTGTTTTTT; CDR3 protein: CASSLSGNGELFF
clone size: -; D gene: TRBD1; V gene: TRBV30; J gene: TRBJ2-5; CDR3 DNA: TGTGCCTGGAGTTTCAACAGGGGTGCGGAGACCCAGTACTTC; CDR3 protein: CAWSFNRGAETQYF
clone size: -; D gene: -; V gene: TRBV7-9; J gene: TRBJ2-7; CDR3 DNA: TGTGCCAGCAGAAAATACCCCGACAGAGCGAGCGGGCACGAGCAGTACTTC; CDR3 protein: CASRKYPDRASGHEQYF
clone size: -; D gene: TRBD1; V gene: TRBV7-8; J gene: TRBJ2-7; CDR3 DNA: TGTGCCAGCAGCCGAGGGGCACAGGGGGCCTCCTACGAGCAGTACTTC; CDR3 protein: CASSRGAQGASYEQYF
clone size: -; D gene: TRBD2; V gene: TRBV27; J gene: TRBJ2-2; CDR3 DNA: TGTGCCAGCAGTTTTAACCTAGCGGGGGCGGGAGGGGAGCTGTTTTTT; CDR3 protein: CASSFNLAGAGGELFF
clone size: -; D gene: -; V gene: TRBV29-1; J gene: TRBJ1-2; CDR3 DNA: TGCAGCGTTGAAAAGGGGGTTGACTATGGCTACACCTTC; CDR3 protein: CSVEKGVDYGYTF
clone size: -; D gene: TRBD2; V gene: TRBV11-3; J gene: TRBJ2-1; CDR3 DNA: TGTGCCAGCAGCTTAACGCGGGGGGGCAATGAGCAGTTCTTC; CDR3 protein: CASSLTRGGNEQFF
clone size: -; D gene: -; V gene: TRBV19; J gene: TRBJ1-4; CDR3 DNA: TGTGCCAGTAGCCCCTCCGGTGCAACTAATGAAAAACTGTTTTTT; CDR3 protein: CASSPSGATNEKLFF
clone size: once; D gene: -; V gene: TRBV7-9; J gene: TRBJ1-1; CDR3 DNA: TGTGCCAGCAGCTTAACAGCCTCGAACACTGAAGCTTTCTTT; CDR3 protein: CASSLTASNTEAFF
clone size: -; D gene: TRBD2; V gene: TRBV2; J gene: TRBJ2-3; CDR3 DNA: TGTGCCAGCACCCACCCCCTAGCGGCTAGCACAGATACGCAGTATTTT; CDR3 protein: CASTHPLAASTDTQYF
clone size: -; D gene: TRBD1; V gene: TRBV5-8; J gene: TRBJ1-2; CDR3 DNA: TGTGCCAGCAGCTTGCGACAGGGGCGGGACTATGGCTACACCTTC; CDR3 protein: CASSLRQGRDYGYTF
clone size: -; D gene: -; V gene: TRBV28; J gene: TRBJ2-7; CDR3 DNA: TGTGCCAGCAGTTTAGAGGGTTGGAGCTCCTACGAGCAGTACTTC; CDR3 protein: CASSLEGWSSYEQYF
clone size: -; D gene: TRBD2; V gene: TRBV5-1; J gene: TRBJ2-5; CDR3 DNA: TGCGCCAGCAGTTCCGAAGCGGGGGGGCCGGAGACCCAGTACTTC; CDR3 protein: CASSSEAGGPETQYF
clone size: -; D gene: TRBD1; V gene: TRBV9; J gene: TRBJ1-3; CDR3 DNA: TGTGCCAGCAGCGTACTCGGACAGGACTCTGGAAACACCATATATTTT; CDR3 protein: CASSVLGQDSGNTIYF
clone size: -; D gene: TRBD1; V gene: TRBV6-5; J gene: TRBJ1-1; CDR3 DNA: TGTGCCAGCCAACAGGGGGTGTGGTACACTGAAGCTTTCTTT; CDR3 protein: CASQQGVWYTEAFF
clone size: -; D gene: TRBD1; V gene: TRBV11-2; J gene: TRBJ1-5; CDR3 DNA: TGTGCCAGCAGCTTTGGACAGGAGCGCAATCAGCCCCAGCATTTT; CDR3 protein: CASSFGQERNQPQHF
clone size: -; D gene: -; V gene: TRBV6-5; J gene: TRBJ2-2; CDR3 DNA: TGTGCCAGCAGTTACGAACTATTCGGGGAGCTGTTTTTT; CDR3 protein: CASSYELFGELFF
clone size: once; D gene: -; V gene: TRBV5-4; J gene: TRBJ1-4; CDR3 DNA: TGTGCCAGCAGCTTGGACAGGGATGAAAAACTGTTTTTT; CDR3 protein: CASSLDRDEKLFF
clone size: -; D gene: TRBD2; V gene: TRBV5-1; J gene: TRBJ2-5; CDR3 DNA: TGCGCCAGCAGCCGTGGGACTAGCGGGCAAGAGACCCAGTACTTC; CDR3 protein: CASSRGTSGQETQYF
clone size: -; D gene: TRBD1; V gene: TRBV7-8; J gene: TRBJ1-1; CDR3 DNA: TGTGCCAGCAGCCATCCACAGGGGGCAGACACTGAAGCTTTCTTT; CDR3 protein: CASSHPQGADTEAFF
clone size: -; D gene: -; V gene: TRBV21-1; J gene: TRBJ1-2; CDR3 DNA: TGTGCCAGCAGCAAAGGTGAAGGGGGTGGGAACTATGGCTACACCTTC; CDR3 protein: CASSKGEGGGNYGYTF
clone size: -; D gene: TRBD2; V gene: TRBV10-2; J gene: TRBJ2-4; CDR3 DNA: TGCGCCAGCAGTAGCGGGGGACTAGCCAAAAACATTCAGTACTTC; CDR3 protein: CASSSGGLAKNIQYF